This passage covers 27 T cell receptor beta chains from one sample sequenced in a study of blood T cell repertoires in COVID-19 (dated by TCRdb to the early 2020s). Library construction relied on the immunoSEQ multiplex PCR assay. This is the immuneACCESS table as TCRdb keeps it, with only in-frame sequences that have V and J called. A part of the clones is gone; compared with another copy, unresolved V genes explain less than half, and the rest is unexplained. Present in this sample are approximately 500,000 clones, roughly 88% of which were seen just once. The top ten clonotypes cover approximately 3% of the sample. Specimen: peripheral blood. All receptors come from a human donor in a cohort sampled during active COVID-19.

The CDR3 is CAWSLGRDQPQHF. The CDR3, as DNA: TGTGCCTGGAGTCTCGGCAGGGATCAGCCCCAGCATTTT. The chain is built from TRBV30 and TRBJ1-5, with D possibly TRBD1 on 5 matching bases. V lost 2 bases and J lost 5, with 10 bases in between. The germline gives CDR1 GTSNPN, CDR2 SVGIG (reference sequence). The CDR3 covers 13 residues.

V is TRBV29-1 and J is TRBJ2-3; D not certain. Trimming cost V 8 bases and J 0 bases, with 12 bases left between them. This CDR3 is built from 13 residues. The germline V gene encodes CDR1 SQVTM and CDR2 ANQGSEA. The CDR3 DNA reads as TGCAGCACCTCTGACACTAGCACAGATACGCAGTATTTT. Translated, it gives CSTSDTSTDTQYF.

This clone was counted between two and nine times. The chain is built from TRBV6-2 or TRBV6-3 and TRBJ1-1, with D tentatively TRBD1 (5 bases). The CDR3 is 13 amino acids. Trimming cost V 4 bases and J 1 base, with 7 bases left between them. CDR1 is MNHEY, CDR2 SVGEGT, per germline. CDR3 sequence: CASSFQGNTEAFF. CDR3 coding DNA: TGTGCCAGCAGTTTCCAGGGGAACACTGAAGCTTTCTTT.

The chain employs TRBV11-2 and TRBJ2-7, with D tentatively TRBD2 (6 bases). The CDR3 extends over 14 amino acids. V lost 4 bases, J lost 3 bases, and 13 bases lay in between. Per germline, CDR1 SGHAT and CDR2 FQNNGV. CDR3 coding DNA: TGTGCCAGCAGCTATAGCGGCCGGAACTACGAGCAGTACTTC. As protein: CASSYSGRNYEQYF.

With regard to this clone: This specimen includes other DNA sequences encoding the same CDR3. The chain links TRBV7-2 to TRBJ2-5; 7 nucleotides line up with TRBD2. The CDR3 is 14 residues long. Germline V gene lookup returns CDR1 SGHTA and CDR2 FQGNSA. Unmatched junction bases numbered 8, after V lost 6 bases and J lost 4 bases. The CDR3 loop is CASSSRLAGETQYF. The CDR3 DNA follows: TGTGCCAGCAGTTCTCGACTAGCTGGAGAGACCCAGTACTTC.

The genes are TRBV5-5 and TRBJ1-5, with D possibly being TRBD1 (5 bases). Trimming left V 4 bases short and J 0 bases short, with 11 bases between. The CDR3 covers 15 residues. Germline V CDR1 and CDR2: SGHKS, YYEKEE (reference sequence). In DNA, the CDR3 is TGTGCCAGCAGCCTCTTCAGGGATAGCAATCAGCCCCAGCATTTT. Amino acid sequence: CASSLFRDSNQPQHF.

The rearrangement links TRBV6-6 to TRBJ2-1; 7 bases are shared with TRBD2. The germline V gene encodes CDR1 MNHNY and CDR2 SVGAGI (reference sequence). The CDR3 has 16 amino acids. The V segment lost 0 bases and the J segment 7 bases; nucleotides outside the gene matches: 9. The CDR3 sequence: CASSYSRGRIWNEQFF. The CDR3 region has the DNA TGTGCCAGCAGTTACTCGCGCGGGAGAATCTGGAATGAGCAGTTCTTC.

V and J are TRBV6-4 and TRBJ1-1; D not certain. The CDR3 has 15 residues. Germline CDR1 MRHNA, CDR2 SNTAGT. V was pared by 0 bases and J by 1 base, with 9 bases between. In DNA, the CDR3 is TGTGCCAGCAGTGACTCTGGGCACCCGAACACTGAAGCTTTCTTT. Its protein product is CASSDSGHPNTEAFF.

This clone was detected ten times or more. The CDR3 loop is CATGRQGLYGYTF. The CDR3 coding sequence is TGTGCCACCGGACGACAGGGCCTCTATGGCTACACCTTC. The chain recombines TRBV27 with TRBJ1-2, with TRBD1 identical over 7 bases. The length of the CDR3 is 13 residues. CDR1 is MNHEY and CDR2 is SMNVEV in the germline V gene (reference sequence). Trimming cost V 10 bases and J 4 bases; bases outside gene matches: 9.

This rearrangement joins TRBV6-2 or TRBV6-3 to TRBJ2-5, with D maybe TRBD1 (5 bases). V was shortened by 6 bases and J by 1 base, with 18 bases between the two germline ends. The CDR3 spans 16 residues. CDR1 is MNHEY and CDR2 is SVGEGT in the germline V gene. The CDR3 sequence is CASSPTPGRVQETQYF. As DNA, the CDR3 is TGTGCCAGCAGCCCTACCCCGGGCAGGGTCCAAGAGACCCAGTACTTC.

The DNA of the CDR3 is TGTGCCAGCAGCCAAGGACAGCCCTACGAGCAGTACTTC. This translates into CASSQGQPYEQYF. The rearrangement links TRBV3-1 (or the pseudogene TRBV3-2) to TRBJ2-7; perhaps TRBD1 as D (5 bases). Trimming left V 1 base short and J 2 bases short, with 6 bases between. The CDR3 runs 13 residues. From germline, CDR1 is LGHDT and CDR2 YNNKEL (reference sequence).

The DNA of the CDR3 is TGTGCCAGCAGCTTCCTATATGGGACATACACCTACAATGAGCAGTTCTTC. Translated: CASSFLYGTYTYNEQFF. This rearrangement joins TRBV7-9 to TRBJ2-1; tentative D call: TRBD1 (6 bases). CDR1 and CDR2 from the germline V gene are SEHNR and FQNEAQ (reference sequence). The CDR3 runs 17 residues. The V end lost 3 bases, the J end lost 2 bases, and 17 bases lay between the germline ends.

V usage is TRBV12-3 or TRBV12-4 and J usage is TRBJ2-1, with a possible D match to TRBD2 (5 bases). Trimming took off 5 bases at V and 8 bases at J, with 13 bases between the two ends. The CDR3 has 13 amino acids. The CDR3 loop reads CASSGPGSYEQFF. CDR3 nucleotide sequence: TGTGCCAGCAGTGGTCCGGGGAGCTATGAGCAGTTCTTC.

The gene calls are TRBV7-2 and TRBJ2-5, with 11 positions matching TRBD2. The CDR3 is 15 residues long. Germline CDR1 SGHTA, CDR2 FQGNSA. The junction had 5 bases not matched to a gene; V was cut back by 1 base and J by 7 bases. In nucleotides, the CDR3 is TGTGCCAGCAGCTTAGATAGCGGGAGGGCCGGGACCCAGTACTTC. Its protein is CASSLDSGRAGTQYF.

V gene TRBV5-4 combines with J gene TRBJ1-2, with D tentatively TRBD1 (6 bases). CDR1 and CDR2 (germline): SGHNT, YYREEE (reference sequence). CDR3 length equals 12 residues. Trimming cost V 4 bases and J 4 bases, with 8 bases left between them. The CDR3 here is CASSRGGYGYTF. CDR3 coding DNA: TGTGCCAGCAGCCGAGGGGGCTATGGCTACACCTTC.

The chain recombines TRBV5-1 with TRBJ2-1; D is undetermined. Trimming removed 3 bases at V and 3 bases at J, with 16 bases between. Germline V gives CDR1 SGHRS, CDR2 YFSETQ. The length of the CDR3 is 16 residues. The CDR3 is CASSWAEFSLYNEQFF. The CDR3, as DNA: TGCGCCAGCAGCTGGGCAGAATTTTCCCTCTACAATGAGCAGTTCTTC.

The chain uses TRBV6-1 and TRBJ1-1, with D unclear. The germline V gene encodes CDR1 MNHNS and CDR2 SASEGT. V lost 3 bases, J lost 1 base, and 12 bases lay in between. This CDR3 spans 15 amino acids. For the CDR3, the DNA is TGTGCCAGCAGTGACACCGTACAGAAGAACACTGAAGCTTTCTTT. Protein product: CASSDTVQKNTEAFF.

V is TRBV7-2 and J is TRBJ2-5, with 14 bases fitting TRBD2. The CDR3 loop spans 16 amino acids. From germline, CDR1 is SGHTA and CDR2 FQGNSA. Germline trimming cut 5 bases from V and 2 bases from J; bases unmatched to any gene: 4. CDR3 sequence: CASSPRLAGGQETQYF. Here the CDR3 DNA reads TGTGCCAGCAGCCCTCGACTAGCGGGAGGGCAAGAGACCCAGTACTTC.

The J gene is TRBJ1-3, the V gene TRBV6-5; D is ambiguous. The CDR3 runs to 16 residues. In germline, CDR1 is MNHEY, CDR2 SVGAGI. The V and J ends lost 3 bases and 0 bases respectively, with 12 bases between them. As DNA, the CDR3 is TGTGCCAGCAGTTATCGCGCCCGCGACTCTGGAAACACCATATATTTT. Translated, it gives CASSYRARDSGNTIYF.

V is TRBV19 and J is TRBJ2-5, with 15 bases that match TRBD2. Germline values: CDR1 LNHDA, CDR2 SQIVND (reference sequence). The CDR3 is 18 residues long. Trimming removed 4 bases from V and 3 bases from J; junction bases left unmatched: 9. This CDR3 is CASSTGLAGGPGKETQYF. Written as DNA, the CDR3 is TGTGCCAGTAGTACCGGACTAGCGGGAGGGCCGGGGAAAGAGACCCAGTACTTC. The variable domain in full, completed from reference TRBV19 and TRBJ2-5, reads DGGITQSPKYLFRKEGQNVTLSCEQNLNHDAMYWYRQDPGQGLRLIYYSQIVNDFQKGDIAEGYSVSREKKESFPLTVTSAQKNPTAFYLCASSTGLAGGPGKETQYFGPGTRLLVL.

This chain uses TRBV18 with TRBJ2-1, with 11 bases fitting TRBD2. The V segment lost 6 bases and the J segment 0 bases; nucleotides outside the gene matches: 4. CDR3 length: 16 amino acids. The germline V gene encodes CDR1 KGHSH and CDR2 LQKENI. CDR3 loop: CASSGTSGSSYNEQFF. CDR3 sequence (DNA): TGTGCCAGCTCGGGGACTAGCGGAAGCTCCTACAATGAGCAGTTCTTC.

V and J are TRBV30 and TRBJ1-2; D perhaps matches TRBD1 (5 bases). The CDR3 is 13 amino acids. The germline V gene has CDR1 GTSNPN and CDR2 SVGIG (reference sequence). Trimming left V 3 bases short and J 4 bases short, with 12 bases between. Written as DNA, the CDR3 is TGTGCCTGGAGAAGGGGTAGGGGCTATGGCTACACCTTC. Encoded protein: CAWRRGRGYGYTF.

The chain links TRBV7-2 to TRBJ1-1; D is undetermined. V dropped 3 bases and J dropped 2 bases, with 7 bases sitting between them. The CDR3 consists of 13 residues. Germline-derived CDR1 and CDR2 are SGHTA and FQGNSA. In nucleotides, the CDR3 is TGTGCCAGCAGCTTCCCGAGTAACACTGAAGCTTTCTTT. Translated: CASSFPSNTEAFF.

The chain recombines TRBV28 with TRBJ2-3; maybe TRBD2 (6 bases). Trimming shortened V by 6 bases and J by 4 bases, and 23 bases separated the two germline ends. Germline V lookup: CDR1 MDHEN, CDR2 SYDVKM. The CDR3 has 17 amino acids. CDR3 sequence (DNA): TGTGCCAGCAGCACCCAGGGTGGTAGCGGCCCCCCAGATACGCAGTATTTT. Encoded protein: CASSTQGGSGPPDTQYF. Using reference TRBV28 and TRBJ2-3 for the parts outside the CDR3, the full variable domain is DVKVTQSSRYLVKRTGEKVFLECVQDMDHENMFWYRQDPGLGLRLIYFSYDVKMKEKGDIPEGYSVSREKKERFSLILESASTNQTSMYLCASSTQGGSGPPDTQYFGPGTRLTVL.

The gene calls are TRBV5-1 and TRBJ2-5; 13 bases match TRBD2. CDR1 is SGHRS, CDR2 YFSETQ, per germline. The CDR3 spans 16 residues. After removal of 2 bases from V and 5 bases from J, the junction contained 6 bases not matched to a gene. The CDR3: CASSLGLAGARETQYF. DNA of the CDR3: TGCGCCAGCAGCTTAGGACTAGCGGGAGCTCGGGAGACCCAGTACTTC.

The rearrangement joins TRBV29-1 to TRBJ2-5; 8 bases are shared with TRBD1. This CDR3 spans 15 amino acids. Germline CDR1 reads SQVTM; CDR2 reads ANQGSEA. Trimming at V came to 2 bases and at J to 4 bases, leaving 9 bases not matched to a gene. For the CDR3, the DNA is TGCAGCGTTGAAAGGACAGGGAAAGGGTCAGAGACCCAGTACTTC. The encoded protein is CSVERTGKGSETQYF.

The V call is TRBV18, the J call TRBJ1-1; possibly TRBD1 for D (6 bases). Looked up from germline, CDR1 is KGHSH and CDR2 is LQKENI. Trimming left V 2 bases short and J 3 bases short, with 16 bases between. This CDR3 has 16 amino acids. CDR3 DNA sequence: TGTGCCAGCTCACCAAGAGGACAGTCCGCTTACACTGAAGCTTTCTTT. As protein: CASSPRGQSAYTEAFF.